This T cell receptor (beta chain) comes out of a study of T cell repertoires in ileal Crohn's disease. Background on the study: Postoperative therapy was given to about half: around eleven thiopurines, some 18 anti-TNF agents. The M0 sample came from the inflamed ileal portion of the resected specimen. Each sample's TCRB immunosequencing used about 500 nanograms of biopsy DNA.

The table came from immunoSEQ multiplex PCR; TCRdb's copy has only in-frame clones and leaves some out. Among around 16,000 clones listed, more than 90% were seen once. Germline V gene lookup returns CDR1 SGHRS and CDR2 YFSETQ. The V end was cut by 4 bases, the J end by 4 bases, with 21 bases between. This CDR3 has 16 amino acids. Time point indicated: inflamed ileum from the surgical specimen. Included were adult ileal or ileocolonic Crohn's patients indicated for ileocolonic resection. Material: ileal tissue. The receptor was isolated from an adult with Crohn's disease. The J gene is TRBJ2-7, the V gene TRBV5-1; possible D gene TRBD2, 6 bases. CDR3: CASSVEGRDAGYEQYF. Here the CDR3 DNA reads TGCGCCAGCAGCGTGGAGGGAAGGGACGCCGGGTACGAGCAGTACTTC.